This T cell receptor (beta chain) was identified in a study of cytotoxic CD8 clonotypes in ibrutinib-treated CLL. Study-wide context: Overall, approximately 25 responses were partial and 2 complete; following median roughly 68 months, approximately 15 patients stayed remitted and 12 progressed. Notes on the study in general: Sampling time points were not equivalent between sustained-remission and progressing patients. Contraction or stability on treatment was seen for public clonotypes, which were uncommon.

Regarding this clone: Its specificity is not known.

CDR3 length: 13 residues. Per the germline V gene, CDR1 is SGHRS and CDR2 is YFSETQ. The V gene lost 9 bases and the J gene lost 2 bases, with 13 bases spanning the gap. Investigators sought sequencing depths of between 1 in 200,000 and 1 in 1 million T cells. Only in-frame clones appear in the TCRdb table, and some are missing; sequencing was by immunoSEQ multiplex PCR. The sample consists of roughly 29,000 clones, less than 75% of them appearing once. The specimen comprised PBMCs, sampled before ibrutinib treatment. This clonotype was obtained from a human donor with chronic lymphocytic leukemia. The gene calls are TRBV5-1 and TRBJ2-3, with unresolved D. The CDR3 coding sequence is TGCGCCACCCGCGACTTATCCACAGATACGCAGTATTTT. Amino acid sequence: CATRDLSTDTQYF.